Listed here are 16 T cell receptor beta chains from one sample, sequenced in a study of OX40 agonist ivuxolimab in advanced cancers. This table comes from immunoSEQ multiplex PCR, and its TCRdb copy is limited to in-frame clones, with some not included. This table holds approximately 99,000 clones, less than 95% found once. Sequenced material: CD4+ or CD8+ T cells sorted from blood, taken in a trial of the OX40 agonist ivuxolimab. The source of these receptors is an adult with an advanced solid tumor such as melanoma, head and neck, liver or kidney cancer.

J is TRBJ2-4 and V is TRBV5-4; maybe TRBD1 (6 bases). V was trimmed by 4 bases and J by 6 bases, leaving 23 bases between them. In germline, CDR1 is SGHNT, CDR2 YYREEE (reference sequence). CDR3 size: 17 residues. The CDR3 nucleotides are TGTGCCAGCAGCCCGTCCGGGTCCCAGGGGCTCGGAAACATTCAGTACTTC. Protein: CASSPSGSQGLGNIQYF.

The J gene is TRBJ2-1, the V gene TRBV6-5, with D perhaps matching TRBD1 or TRBD2 (6 bases each). The CDR3 extends over 16 amino acids. Trimming stripped 0 bases from V and 3 bases from J, with 12 bases between. Germline V CDR1 and CDR2: MNHEY, SVGAGI. In nucleotides, the CDR3 is TGTGCCAGCAGTTACTCGCCGGGGGCTGGCTACAATGAGCAGTTCTTC. The encoded protein is CASSYSPGAGYNEQFF.

This clone was detected once. The chain couples TRBV7-2 to TRBJ2-7; D is undetermined. The germline V gene encodes CDR1 SGHTA and CDR2 FQGNSA. Deletions cut 6 bases from V and 2 bases from J, with 8 bases between. The CDR3 sequence is 12 residues long. The CDR3 DNA reads TGTGCCAGCAGACTCAACGCCTACGAGCAGTACTTC. This codes for CASRLNAYEQYF.

The V and J genes are TRBV4-2 and TRBJ2-1; no clear D. Germline-derived CDR1 and CDR2 are LGHNA and YNFKEQ. Trimming took off 7 bases at V and 9 bases at J, with 16 bases between the two ends. The CDR3 runs to 13 residues. The CDR3 loop reads CASNCSIPREQFF. Here the CDR3 DNA reads TGTGCCAGCAACTGTTCTATCCCGCGTGAGCAGTTCTTC.

The chain couples TRBV6-1 to TRBJ2-5; no clear D gene. With 6 bases removed from V and 8 bases from J, the gap between germline ends came to 13 bases. The germline V gene encodes CDR1 MNHNS and CDR2 SASEGT. The CDR3 totals 12 residues. The CDR3 spells CASSPRVETQYF. CDR3 nucleotides: TGTGCCAGCAGCCCAAGGGTCGAAACCCAGTACTTC.

This chain joins TRBV5-1 and TRBJ1-1; 10 bases align to TRBD1. Losses at the gene ends were 6 bases for V and 5 bases for J; bases not matched to a gene: 7. This CDR3 comprises 14 residues. Looked up from germline, CDR1 is SGHRS and CDR2 is YFSETQ. The CDR3 is CASMTGGQGTEAFF. CDR3 bases: TGCGCCAGCATGACAGGGGGCCAGGGAACTGAAGCTTTCTTT.

The chain uses TRBV9 and TRBJ2-1, with TRBD2 matching over 8 bases. V shed 1 base, J shed 4 bases, and the junction held 4 bases outside the gene matches. The CDR3 spans 15 residues. CDR1 is SGDLS and CDR2 is YYNGEE in the germline V gene. The CDR3 bases are TGTGCCAGCAGCGTAATGCCGGGAGGGTACAATGAGCAGTTCTTC. Its translation is CASSVMPGGYNEQFF.

The chain joins TRBV4-1 to TRBJ2-3; tentative D call: TRBD1 (6 bases). Germline CDR1 is MGHRA and CDR2 is YSYEKL. Deletions cut 4 bases from V and 2 bases from J, with 13 bases between. The CDR3 contains 15 residues. CDR3 bases: TGCGCCAGCAGCCCACGGACAGAAACCACAGATACGCAGTATTTT. Residues: CASSPRTETTDTQYF.

This sequence joins TRBV30 and TRBJ1-2, with 7 bases that match TRBD1. The CDR3 sequence is 13 residues long. CDR1 and CDR2 (germline): GTSNPN, SVGIG (reference sequence). With 5 bases clipped from V and 4 bases from J, the junction kept 7 bases outside the gene matches. CDR3 DNA: TGTGCCTGGGAACAGGGGATTGGCTATGGCTACACCTTC. It translates to CAWEQGIGYGYTF.

The CDR3 is CASSLDDRASGYTF. In DNA, the CDR3 is TGTGCCAGCAGCTTAGATGACAGGGCCAGCGGCTACACCTTC. V gene TRBV7-2 combines with J gene TRBJ1-2; 7 bases align to TRBD1. Trimming cost V 1 base and J 8 bases; bases outside gene matches: 7. CDR1 is SGHTA, CDR2 FQGNSA, per germline. This CDR3 is built from 14 residues.

The table lists this clone with a count of one. The CDR3 DNA sequence: TGTGCCAGTCGGACAGGGGGCCTAGCGGGGCTATACGAGCAGTACTTC. This translates into CASRTGGLAGLYEQYF. This chain uses TRBV28 with TRBJ2-7; TRBD1 matches at 11 bases. The CDR3 is made up of 16 amino acids. The V gene end was trimmed by 9 bases and the J gene end by 4 bases; junction bases not matched to a gene: 14. Germline lookup yields CDR1 MDHEN and CDR2 SYDVKM.

This chain uses TRBV5-4 with TRBJ1-6, with 11 bases aligning to TRBD1. The CDR3 has 18 residues. The germline V gene encodes CDR1 SGHNT and CDR2 YYREEE (reference sequence). V lost 3 bases to trimming and J lost 3 bases; unmatched junction nucleotides: 8. DNA for the CDR3: TGTGCCAGCAGCTCCGGACAGGGGGCGAGGGTCTATAATTCACCCCTCCACTTT. It yields the protein CASSSGQGARVYNSPLHF. The full variable domain, in which reference TRBV5-4 and TRBJ1-6 provide the parts outside the CDR3, is ETGVTQSPTHLIKTRGQQVTLRCSSQSGHNTVSWYQQALGQGPQFIFQYYREEENGRGNFPPRFSGLQFPNYSSELNVNALELDDSALYLCASSSGQGARVYNSPLHFGNGTRLTVT.

V is TRBV9 and J is TRBJ1-1; D might be TRBD1 (5 bases). Trimming took 2 bases from V and 3 from J, leaving 11 bases between them. This CDR3 comprises 14 residues. The V gene's germline CDR1 is SGDLS and CDR2 YYNGEE. The CDR3, as DNA: TGTGCCAGCAGCGTGAGGGGTAGGGACACTGAAGCTTTCTTT. Amino acid sequence: CASSVRGRDTEAFF.

V and J are TRBV7-2 and TRBJ2-4; 8 nucleotides agree with TRBD1. Per germline, CDR1 SGHTA and CDR2 FQGNSA. There are 14 residues in the CDR3. V was clipped by 5 bases and J by 8 bases; unmatched bases: 8. The CDR3 bases are TGTGCCAGCAGCCTATGGACAGGGAGGTACATTCAGTACTTC. Protein product: CASSLWTGRYIQYF.

This clone was counted a few times. The chain couples TRBV6-5 to TRBJ1-6, with 8 bases that match TRBD1. Germline V gene data show CDR1 as MNHEY and CDR2 as SVGAGI. V trimming: 2 bases; J trimming: 10 bases; junction bases outside the gene matches: 1. The CDR3 consists of 13 residues. CDR3 sequence reads: CASSYDRGSPLHF. The CDR3 DNA reads as TGTGCCAGCAGTTACGACAGGGGATCACCCCTCCACTTT.

The CDR3 DNA follows: TGTGCCAGCAGTTCGTCTCGGACAGGGGCTTGGGAGCAGTACTTC. This gives the protein CASSSSRTGAWEQYF. The V gene is TRBV27, the J gene TRBJ2-7, with TRBD1 matching 9 bases. The J segment lost 7 bases and the V segment lost 4 bases, leaving 11 bases of the junction unmatched. The CDR3 is made up of 15 amino acids. The germline V gene has CDR1 MNHEY and CDR2 SMNVEV (reference sequence).